The 9 T cell receptor beta chains listed next were all sequenced from one sample in a study of blood T cell repertoires in COVID-19. Only in-frame clones appear in the TCRdb table, and some are missing; sequencing was by immunoSEQ multiplex PCR. The profile covers about 180,000 clones, with around 80% appearing a single time and 15% to 20% taken by the ten largest. Sequencing input: PBMCs or T cells enriched from blood (not recorded which). The origin of the receptors is a woman in her forties or fifties who had recovered from COVID-19.

The genes are TRBV7-3 and TRBJ2-5; 8 nucleotides match TRBD2. V shed 5 bases, J shed 5 bases, and the junction held 7 bases outside the gene matches. The length of the CDR3 is 14 residues. Germline CDR1 and CDR2: SGHTA and FQGTGA. As DNA, the CDR3 is TGTGCCAGCAGCACTAGCGGCCTGGGGGAGACCCAGTACTTC. Protein: CASSTSGLGETQYF.

V and J are TRBV11-2 and TRBJ1-6; possibly TRBD1 for D (5 bases). V gave up 6 bases and J gave up 0 bases, with 15 bases separating them. This CDR3 has 17 residues. The V gene's germline CDR1 is SGHAT and CDR2 FQNNGV. This chain's CDR3 is CASRARTDSSYNSPLHF. The CDR3 coding sequence is TGTGCCAGCAGAGCAAGGACCGACAGCTCCTATAATTCACCCCTCCACTTT.

This chain joins TRBV4-1 and TRBJ2-1, with TRBD2 identical over 8 bases. With 6 bases clipped from V and 5 bases from J, the junction kept 9 bases outside the gene matches. Per the germline V gene, CDR1 is MGHRA and CDR2 is YSYEKL. The CDR3 has 15 amino acids. The CDR3 DNA reads as TGCGCCAGCAGTCGGGGGGGCGGGAGGCACAATGAGCAGTTCTTC. Protein product: CASSRGGGRHNEQFF.

The DNA of the CDR3 is TGTGCCAGCAGCTTAGCGGGGGCCGGAGAAAAACTGTTTTTT. Its protein is CASSLAGAGEKLFF. The chain has TRBV7-9 and TRBJ1-4; maybe TRBD1 (6 bases). The CDR3 loop spans 14 amino acids. Germline CDR1 and CDR2: SEHNR and FQNEAQ (reference sequence). Trimming shortened V by 0 bases and J by 8 bases, and 10 bases separated the two germline ends.

This clone came up a few times. The CDR3 protein is CASSASPTSGRVTDTQYF. CDR3 sequence (DNA): TGTGCCAGCAGTGCTTCCCCGACTAGCGGGAGGGTCACAGATACGCAGTATTTT. The chain joins TRBV6-4 to TRBJ2-3, with 14 bases fitting TRBD2. The CDR3 runs 18 residues. The V and J ends lost 4 bases and 2 bases, in that order; junction bases with no gene match: 8. CDR1 is MRHNA and CDR2 is SNTAGT in the germline V gene.

The gene calls are TRBV4-3 and TRBJ2-7, with 9 nucleotides matching TRBD1. The CDR3 extends over 17 amino acids. Germline-derived CDR1 and CDR2 are LGHNA and YSLEER. The junction had 18 bases not matched to a gene; V was cut back by 3 bases and J by 9 bases. The DNA for the CDR3 is TGCGCCAGCAGCCAGGCGGCTACGAAAGGGACAGGGCTTCGGCAGTACTTC. This translates into CASSQAATKGTGLRQYF.

The chain links TRBV18 to TRBJ1-1; D is unclear. The CDR3 is 14 residues long. Germline V gives CDR1 KGHSH, CDR2 LQKENI. V lost 3 bases and J lost 0, with 8 bases in between. CDR3 DNA: TGTGCCAGCTCACCGTCAGAAATGAACACTGAAGCTTTCTTT. This codes for CASSPSEMNTEAFF.

DNA of the CDR3: TGCGCCAGCAGCCAAGAAGTGAACAGGGGGCGCATTACCTATAATTCACCCCTCCACTTT. Translated, it gives CASSQEVNRGRITYNSPLHF. The chain couples TRBV4-3 to TRBJ1-6; 9 nucleotides match TRBD1. The CDR3 covers 20 residues. Germline trimming cut 0 bases from V and 2 bases from J; bases unmatched to any gene: 11. Per the germline V gene, CDR1 is LGHNA and CDR2 is YSLEER.

CDR3 nucleotides: TGTGCCAGTAGTCAGGGAAGGGGGAACACTGAAGCTTTCTTT. Residues: CASSQGRGNTEAFF. The chain is built from TRBV19 and TRBJ1-1; D perhaps matches TRBD1 (5 bases). From germline, CDR1 is LNHDA and CDR2 SQIVND (reference sequence). Between the trimmed V and J ends, which lost 5 bases and 1 base, there was a span of 11 bases. This CDR3 comprises 14 residues.